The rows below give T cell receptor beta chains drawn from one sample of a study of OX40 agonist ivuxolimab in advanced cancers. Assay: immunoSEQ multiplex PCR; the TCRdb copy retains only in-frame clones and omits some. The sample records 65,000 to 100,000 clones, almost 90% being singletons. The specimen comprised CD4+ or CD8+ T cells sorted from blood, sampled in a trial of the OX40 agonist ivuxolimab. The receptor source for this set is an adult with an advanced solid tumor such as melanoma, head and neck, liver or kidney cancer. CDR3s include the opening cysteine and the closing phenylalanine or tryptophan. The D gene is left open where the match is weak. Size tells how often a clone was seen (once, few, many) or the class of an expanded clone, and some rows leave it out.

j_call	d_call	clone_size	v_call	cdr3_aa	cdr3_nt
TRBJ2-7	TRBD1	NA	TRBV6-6	CASSYSRGGAYEQYF	TGTGCCAGCAGTTACTCAAGAGGGGGCGCGTACGAGCAGTACTTC
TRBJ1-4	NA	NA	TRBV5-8	CASGGGPTATNEKLFF	TGTGCCAGTGGGGGGGGACCGACTGCAACTAATGAAAAACTGTTTTTT
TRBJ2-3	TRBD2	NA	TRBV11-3	CASSRGTSGRTDTQYF	TGTGCCAGCAGCCGCGGGACTAGCGGACGCACAGATACGCAGTATTTT
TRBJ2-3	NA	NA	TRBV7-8	CASSGGDMSTDTQYF	TGTGCCAGCAGCGGGGGGGACATGAGCACAGATACGCAGTATTTT
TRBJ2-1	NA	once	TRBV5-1	CASSRDYNEQFF	TGCGCCAGCAGCAGGGACTACAATGAGCAGTTCTTC
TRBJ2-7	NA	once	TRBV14	CASSHRDLNYEQYF	TGTGCCAGCAGCCACCGGGACTTAAACTACGAGCAGTACTTC
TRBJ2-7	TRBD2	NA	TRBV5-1	CASSLAASGGYEQYF	TGCGCCAGCAGCTTGGCGGCTAGCGGGGGCTACGAGCAGTACTTC
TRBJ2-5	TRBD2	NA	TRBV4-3	CASSQAGLAGGSGETQYF	TGCGCCAGCAGCCAAGCCGGGCTAGCGGGAGGGTCGGGGGAGACCCAGTACTTC
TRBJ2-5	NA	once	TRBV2	CASSVNNERLETQYF	TGTGCCAGCAGTGTAAACAACGAGAGGCTAGAGACCCAGTACTTC
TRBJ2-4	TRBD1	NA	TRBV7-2	CAVGQGLAGSKNIQYF	TGTGCCGTGGGACAGGGACTGGCCGGGTCCAAAAACATTCAGTACTTC
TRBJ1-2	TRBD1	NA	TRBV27	CASSALGTGLIRDGYTF	TGTGCCAGCAGTGCCCTCGGGACAGGACTAATACGGGATGGCTACACCTTC
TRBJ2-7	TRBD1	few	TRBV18	CASSPLQGAPDEQYF	TGTGCCAGCTCACCATTGCAGGGGGCTCCGGACGAGCAGTACTTC
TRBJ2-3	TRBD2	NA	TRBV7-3	CASSRGSAADTQYF	TGTGCCAGCAGCCGCGGGAGCGCGGCAGATACGCAGTATTTT
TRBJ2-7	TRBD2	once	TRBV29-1	CSVGEGSYEQYF	TGCAGCGTTGGGGAGGGCTCCTACGAGCAGTACTTC
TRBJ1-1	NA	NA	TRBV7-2	CASSLGLTEAFF	TGTGCCAGCAGCTTAGGCTTGACTGAAGCTTTCTTT
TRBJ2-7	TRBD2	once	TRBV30	CAWSEAGAYEQYF	TGTGCCTGGAGCGAAGCGGGGGCTTACGAGCAGTACTTC
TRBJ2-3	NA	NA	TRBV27	CASTSTDTQYF	TGTGCCAGCACTAGCACAGATACGCAGTATTTT
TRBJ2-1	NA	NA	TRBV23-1	CASLRLPSGDEQFF	TGCGCCAGCCTTAGACTGCCAAGTGGGGATGAGCAGTTCTTC
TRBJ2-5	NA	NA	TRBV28	CASSLGETQYF	TGTGCCAGCAGTTTGGGGGAGACCCAGTACTTC
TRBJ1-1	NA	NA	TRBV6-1	CASSEGGRTEAFF	TGTGCCAGCAGTGAAGGAGGGCGGACTGAAGCTTTCTTT
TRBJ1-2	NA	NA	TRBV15	CATSRGARYGYTF	TGTGCCACCAGCAGAGGGGCCCGCTATGGCTACACCTTC
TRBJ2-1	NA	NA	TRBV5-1	CASSERENEQFF	TGCGCCAGCAGCGAACGGGAGAATGAGCAGTTCTTC
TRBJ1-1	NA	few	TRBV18	CASSPRTGSSDTEAFF	TGTGCCAGCTCACCTCGGACCGGGTCATCAGACACTGAAGCTTTCTTT
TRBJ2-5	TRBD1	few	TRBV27	CASCTSGTGGQTQYF	TGTGCCAGCTGCACTTCCGGGACAGGGGGACAGACCCAGTACTTC
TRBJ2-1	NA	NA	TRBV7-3	CASSLTGYPYNEQFF	TGTGCCAGCAGCTTAACGGGATACCCCTACAATGAGCAGTTCTTC
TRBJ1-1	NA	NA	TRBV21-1	CASSKGGTGSVWRTEAFF	TGTGCCAGCAGCAAAGGGGGGACAGGGAGTGTATGGAGAACTGAAGCTTTCTTT